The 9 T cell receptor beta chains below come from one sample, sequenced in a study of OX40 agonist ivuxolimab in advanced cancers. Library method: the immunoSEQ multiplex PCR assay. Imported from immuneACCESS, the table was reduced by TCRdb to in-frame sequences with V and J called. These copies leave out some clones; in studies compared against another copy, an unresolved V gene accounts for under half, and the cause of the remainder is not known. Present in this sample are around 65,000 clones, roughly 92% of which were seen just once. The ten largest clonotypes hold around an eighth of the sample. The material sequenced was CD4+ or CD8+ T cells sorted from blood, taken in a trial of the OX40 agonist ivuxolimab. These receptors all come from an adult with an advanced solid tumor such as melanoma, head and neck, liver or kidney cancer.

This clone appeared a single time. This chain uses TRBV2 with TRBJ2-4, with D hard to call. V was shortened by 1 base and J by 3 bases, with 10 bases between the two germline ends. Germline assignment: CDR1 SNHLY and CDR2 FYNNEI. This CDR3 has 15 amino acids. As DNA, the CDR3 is TGTGCCAGCAGTGAAGGTGCGGAGTTCAAAAACATTCAGTACTTC. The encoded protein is CASSEGAEFKNIQYF.

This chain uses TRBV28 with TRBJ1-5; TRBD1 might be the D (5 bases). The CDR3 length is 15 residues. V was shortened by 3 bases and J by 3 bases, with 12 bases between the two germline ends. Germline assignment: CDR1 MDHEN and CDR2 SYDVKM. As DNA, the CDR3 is TGTGCCAGCAGTTTGGCCCAGGGACTCAATCAGCCCCAGCATTTT. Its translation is CASSLAQGLNQPQHF.

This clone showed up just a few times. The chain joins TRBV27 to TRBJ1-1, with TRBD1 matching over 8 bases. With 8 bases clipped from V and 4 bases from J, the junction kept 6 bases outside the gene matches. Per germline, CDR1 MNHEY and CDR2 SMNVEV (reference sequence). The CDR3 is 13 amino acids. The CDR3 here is CASGITGGTEAFF. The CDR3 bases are TGTGCCAGCGGTATAACAGGGGGCACTGAAGCTTTCTTT.

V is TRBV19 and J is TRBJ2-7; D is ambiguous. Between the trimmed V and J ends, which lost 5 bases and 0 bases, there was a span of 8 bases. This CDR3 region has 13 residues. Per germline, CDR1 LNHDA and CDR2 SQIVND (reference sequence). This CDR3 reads CASSPSSSYEQYF. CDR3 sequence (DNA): TGTGCCAGTAGTCCGTCAAGCTCCTACGAGCAGTACTTC.

The CDR3 DNA reads as TGTGCCAGCAGCGTAGGAGAGGGAAGGGCGAGTAATGAAAAACTGTTTTTT. It translates to CASSVGEGRASNEKLFF. The rearrangement links TRBV9 to TRBJ1-4; D gene unclear. This CDR3 has 17 residues. Germline CDR1 reads SGDLS; CDR2 reads YYNGEE. Between the trimmed V and J ends, which lost 0 bases and 4 bases, there was a span of 16 bases.

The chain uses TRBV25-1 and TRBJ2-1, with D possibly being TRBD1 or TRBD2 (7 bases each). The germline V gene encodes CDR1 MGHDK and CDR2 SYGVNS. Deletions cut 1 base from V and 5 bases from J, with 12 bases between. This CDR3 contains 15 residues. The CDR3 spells CASSEWEGADNEQFF. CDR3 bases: TGTGCCAGCAGTGAATGGGAGGGGGCAGACAATGAGCAGTTCTTC.

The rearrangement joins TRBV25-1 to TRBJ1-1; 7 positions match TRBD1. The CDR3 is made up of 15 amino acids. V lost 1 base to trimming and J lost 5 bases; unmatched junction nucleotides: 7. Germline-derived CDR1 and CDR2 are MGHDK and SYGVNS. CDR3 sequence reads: CASSELGTVRTEAFF. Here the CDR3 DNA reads TGTGCCAGCAGTGAATTGGGGACAGTCCGAACTGAAGCTTTCTTT.

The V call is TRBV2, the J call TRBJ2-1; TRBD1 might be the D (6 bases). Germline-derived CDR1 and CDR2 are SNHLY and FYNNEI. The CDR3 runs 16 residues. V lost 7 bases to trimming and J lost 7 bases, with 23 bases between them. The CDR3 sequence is CASTGIGQSVFNEQFF. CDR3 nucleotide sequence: TGTGCCAGCACCGGCATAGGACAGAGCGTTTTTAATGAGCAGTTCTTC.

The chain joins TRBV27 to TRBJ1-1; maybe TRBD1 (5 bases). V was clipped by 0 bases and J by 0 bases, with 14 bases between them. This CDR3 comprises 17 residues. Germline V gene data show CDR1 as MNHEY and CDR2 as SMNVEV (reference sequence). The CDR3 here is CASSLSLGGAVNTEAFF. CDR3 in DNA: TGTGCCAGCAGTTTATCCTTGGGGGGAGCGGTGAACACTGAAGCTTTCTTT.